The 14 T cell receptor beta chains below all came from one sample that was sequenced in a study of T-cell reconstitution after alpha-beta-depleted transplantation in children. The TCRbeta library was prepared with unique molecular identifiers. MiXCR, applied by TCRdb to the PCR reads, yields one record per CDR3 protein. The sample lists a few hundred thousand distinct CDR3 sequences, about a tenth occurring once. The starting material was PBMCs from the stem cell graft donor, obtained from the stem cell graft. All receptors derive from a human donor who donated a stem cell graft to a child with acute lymphoblastic leukemia.

The chain carries TRBV4-3 and TRBJ2-7; 7 bases line up with TRBD2. This CDR3 spans 18 amino acids. CDR1 is LGHNA, CDR2 YSLEER, per germline. With 2 bases clipped from V and 2 bases from J, the junction kept 15 bases outside the gene matches. CDR3 bases: TGCGCCAGCAGCCAACGTATGTCCGGGAGCGGGGAGCCCTACGAGCAGTACTTC. Its protein is CASSQRMSGSGEPYEQYF.

This clonotype was detected a few times. The CDR3 here is CASLPSAANTEAFF. Here the CDR3 DNA reads TGTGCCAGCTTACCTAGCGCGGCCAACACTGAAGCTTTCTTT. The rearrangement links TRBV7-9 to TRBJ1-1, with no clear D. V lost 8 bases to trimming and J lost 2 bases, with 15 bases between them. This CDR3 has 14 residues. Germline assignment: CDR1 SEHNR and CDR2 FQNEAQ (reference sequence).

This clonotype was found a few times. The chain joins TRBV11-1 to TRBJ2-1; 11 bases match TRBD2. The germline CDR1 and CDR2 sequences are SGHAT and FQDESV (reference sequence). J gave up 7 bases and V 5 bases, and 4 bases lay outside the gene matches. CDR3 size: 14 residues. CDR3 amino acids: CASSKLAGVNEQFF. Written as DNA, the CDR3 is TGTGCCAGCAGCAAACTAGCGGGAGTAAATGAGCAGTTCTTC.

The J gene is TRBJ2-1, the V gene TRBV12-3 or TRBV12-4; TRBD2 matches 10 bases. The CDR3 consists of 16 residues. V lost 8 bases and J lost 8; bases outside the gene matches: 15. The CDR3 DNA reads TGTGCCAGCCATATGTGGGGTAGCGGGAGGTCCCATGAGCAGTTCTTC. This sequence encodes CASHMWGSGRSHEQFF.

This clonotype showed up just a few times. This chain links TRBV27 with TRBJ1-1; TRBD1 matches 8 bases. V dropped 1 base and J dropped 4; count of bases not matched to a gene: 5. This CDR3 is 15 amino acids long. Looked up from germline, CDR1 is MNHEY and CDR2 is SMNVEV (reference sequence). CDR3 coding DNA: TGTGCCAGCAGTTTATACGGGACAGGTCGCACTGAAGCTTTCTTT. It translates to CASSLYGTGRTEAFF.

The CDR3 DNA sequence: TGTGCCAGCAGCTTAGCTGGCATACCACGAAAGGAGACCCAGTACTTC. Protein sequence: CASSLAGIPRKETQYF. V and J are TRBV7-9 and TRBJ2-5; no firm D call. CDR3 size: 16 residues. Germline assignment: CDR1 SEHNR and CDR2 FQNEAQ (reference sequence). The V end lost 0 bases, the J end lost 5 bases, and 16 bases lay between the germline ends.

The table lists this clonotype with a few counts. The chain has TRBV20-1 and TRBJ2-5; 12 nucleotides agree with TRBD2. Per germline, CDR1 DFQATT and CDR2 SNEGSKA (reference sequence). This CDR3 comprises 15 residues. After removal of 2 bases from V and 2 bases from J, the junction contained 3 bases not matched to a gene. The CDR3 bases are TGCAGTGCTAGATCGCTAGCGGGAGGGCAAGAGACCCAGTACTTC. Amino acids: CSARSLAGGQETQYF.

This clonotype occurred a few times. The CDR3 spells CATSDNSLLYYNEQFF. The CDR3, as DNA: TGTGCCACCAGTGATAACTCATTACTCTATTACAATGAGCAGTTCTTC. This chain joins TRBV24-1 and TRBJ2-1; D call uncertain. Between the trimmed V and J ends, which lost 3 bases and 4 bases, there was a span of 15 bases. In germline, CDR1 is KGHDR, CDR2 SFDVKD. The CDR3 runs 16 residues.

As regards this clonotype: A much larger clone differs by one base, so this may be a read error. The CDR3 loop is CASSSGTTSTDAQYF. The CDR3 DNA reads as TGCGCCAGCAGCTCTGGGACTACATCCACAGATGCGCAGTATTTT. The chain joins TRBV5-1 to TRBJ2-3; 7 nucleotides agree with TRBD2. Germline V gives CDR1 SGHRS, CDR2 YFSETQ. This CDR3 comprises 15 residues.

This chain joins TRBV5-1 and TRBJ2-1; D gene ambiguous. This CDR3 is 15 amino acids long. Germline V CDR1 and CDR2: SGHRS, YFSETQ. The V gene lost 4 bases and the J gene lost 0 bases, with 11 bases spanning the gap. CDR3 amino acids: CASSLGSPSYNEQFF. Written as DNA, the CDR3 is TGCGCCAGCAGCCTGGGTTCCCCCTCCTACAATGAGCAGTTCTTC.

This clonotype was counted only a few times. The chain is built from TRBV5-1 and TRBJ2-3; the D is unclear. Germline loops: CDR1 SGHRS, CDR2 YFSETQ. V shed 0 bases and J shed 1 base, with 12 bases lying between them. The length of the CDR3 is 16 residues. The CDR3 DNA reads TGCGCCAGCAGCTTGGGTGGCAGACAAGGCACAGATACGCAGTATTTT. It translates to CASSLGGRQGTDTQYF.

The rearrangement links TRBV20-1 to TRBJ2-7, with D possibly matching TRBD2 (6 bases). Trimming took off 0 bases at V and 2 bases at J, with 14 bases between the two ends. CDR3 length: 15 residues. CDR1 and CDR2 (germline): DFQATT, SNEGSKA (reference sequence). CDR3 nucleotides: TGCAGTGCTAGAGAAATAGCGGCCGCCACCTACGAGCAGTACTTC. Its protein is CSAREIAAATYEQYF.

This clonotype was detected a few times. This chain joins TRBV3-1 and TRBJ2-1; D is possibly TRBD2 (6 bases). Germline V gene sequence: CDR1 LGHDT, CDR2 YNNKEL (reference sequence). The CDR3 contains 17 residues. Trimming left V 4 bases short and J 7 bases short, with 23 bases between. The DNA for the CDR3 is TGTGCCAGCAGCCGTAGTCCTAGCGAGAATAATAGGAATGAGCAGTTCTTC. The encoded protein is CASSRSPSENNRNEQFF.

As regards this clonotype: A read error may explain this, as a much larger clone is one base away. V gene TRBV10-3 combines with J gene TRBJ2-5, with unresolved D. The V gene lost 9 bases and the J gene lost 5 bases, with 16 bases spanning the gap. The germline V gene has CDR1 ENHRY and CDR2 SYGVKD. The CDR3 totals 13 residues. CDR3 nucleotides: TGTGCCATAAGACTTCGTCTTGGTGAGACCCAGTACTTC. Its protein is CAIRLRLGETQYF.